Listed below are T cell receptor beta chains from one sample, sequenced in a study of OX40 agonist ivuxolimab in advanced cancers. Clones were read by immunoSEQ multiplex PCR, and TCRdb kept only the in-frame ones, dropping some. The table records tens of thousands of clones, around 87% of them present only once. The sequences come from CD4+ or CD8+ T cells sorted from blood, collected in a trial of the OX40 agonist ivuxolimab. These receptor sequences come from an adult with an advanced solid tumor such as melanoma, head and neck, liver or kidney cancer. The CDR3 runs from the conserved cysteine through the conserved F or W. Each record gives: D gene, clone size, J gene, V gene, CDR3 DNA, CDR3 protein. D genes are given only for firm matches. Rows may omit the clone size; those that give it use once, few, many or a size class.

>TRBD2|-|TRBJ2-3|TRBV18
TGTGCCAGCTCACTACGAGCGGGGGATACGCAGTATTTT
CASSLRAGDTQYF
>-|-|TRBJ2-5|TRBV7-7
TGTGCTAGCAGCTCAGACAGGTGGGAGACCCAGTACTTC
CASSSDRWETQYF
>TRBD1|-|TRBJ2-7|TRBV5-5
TGTGCCAGCAGCCCCACGGGACAGGGCAACGAGCAGTACTTC
CASSPTGQGNEQYF
>-|-|TRBJ2-5|TRBV5-1
TGCGCCAGCAGCTTGCCTAGTGCCTTTGGGGAGCAGTACTTC
CASSLPSAFGEQYF
>TRBD2|-|TRBJ2-3|TRBV29-1
TGCAGCGTTGGTGGACTAGCGGGAGGACGCACAGATACGCAGTATTTT
CSVGGLAGGRTDTQYF
>TRBD1|many|TRBJ1-2|TRBV16
TGTGCCAGCAGCCAATCCGACAGGGGTTATGGCTACACCTTC
CASSQSDRGYGYTF
>TRBD2|-|TRBJ2-1|TRBV2
TGTGCCAGCAGTGAAGGCGGGAGTGGGGTTAGTAATGAGCAGTTCTTC
CASSEGGSGVSNEQFF
>TRBD1|-|TRBJ1-2|TRBV25-1
TGTGCCAGCAGTCGGACAGGGGGAATCTATGGCTACACCTTC
CASSRTGGIYGYTF
>-|-|TRBJ2-1|TRBV18
TGTGCCAGCTCACCACGGGTAGTGGGGGGTATTGAGCAGTTCTTC
CASSPRVVGGIEQFF
>TRBD2|-|TRBJ2-3|TRBV5-6
TGTGCCAGCAGCCTAGGGACTAGCGGGGGGGATACGCAGTATTTT
CASSLGTSGGDTQYF
>-|-|TRBJ2-7|TRBV19
TGTGCCAGTAGTGGGATTCGTGACGGTAGCTCCTACGAGCAGTACTTC
CASSGIRDGSSYEQYF
>-|-|TRBJ2-3|TRBV10-2
TGCGCCAGCAACTCGGGAGTGGTTACAGATACGCAGTATTTT
CASNSGVVTDTQYF
>-|once|TRBJ1-4|TRBV9
TGTGCCAGCAGCGTCGACAGGAATGAAAAACTGTTTTTT
CASSVDRNEKLFF
>-|-|TRBJ2-5|TRBV29-1
TGCAGCGGGGGGAATCCCCACGAGACCCAGTACTTC
CSGGNPHETQYF
>TRBD2|-|TRBJ2-3|TRBV18
TGTGCCAGCTCACCCACTAGCGGGGGTGCCTCCACAGATACGCAGTATTTT
CASSPTSGGASTDTQYF
>TRBD2|-|TRBJ2-7|TRBV4-1
TGCGCCAGCAGCCCCCGGGAGCGGGGGACCTACGAGCAGTACTTC
CASSPRERGTYEQYF
>TRBD2|-|TRBJ2-5|TRBV7-9
TGTGCCAGCAGCTACGGACTAGCGGCTGAGACCCAGTACTTC
CASSYGLAAETQYF
>-|few|TRBJ2-7|TRBV11-2
TGTGCCAGCACCACCCGGCCGGACAGCTCCTACGAGCAGTACTTC
CASTTRPDSSYEQYF
>-|-|TRBJ2-1|TRBV29-1
TGCAGCGTTGATGGGGGCTACAATGAGCAGTTCTTC
CSVDGGYNEQFF
>-|medium-sized|TRBJ2-1|TRBV29-1
TGCAGCGTTGAACTAGGAGCCGATAATGAGCAGTTCTTC
CSVELGADNEQFF
>-|-|TRBJ1-1|TRBV7-2
TGTGCCAGCAGCTTAGTCTCGGCGAACACTGAAGCTTTCTTT
CASSLVSANTEAFF
>TRBD1|-|TRBJ1-2|TRBV2
TGTGCCAGCAGTGAAGGACAGGGGGCCGGTGGCTACACCTTC
CASSEGQGAGGYTF
>-|-|TRBJ1-4|TRBV11-2
TGTGCCAGCAGCTTAGATCTAGTGGCTAATGAAAAACTGTTTTTT
CASSLDLVANEKLFF
>TRBD1|-|TRBJ1-2|TRBV6-5
TGTGCCAGCAACTTAAAGGCAGGGGGAAATGGTGGCTACACCTTC
CASNLKAGGNGGYTF
>-|-|TRBJ2-6|TRBV14
TGTGCCAGCAGCCAAGGAGGCTACTCTGGGGCCAACGTCCTGACTTTC
CASSQGGYSGANVLTF
>-|-|TRBJ1-3|TRBV19
TGTGCCTCTCGGCAGGTAAACTCTGGAAACACCATATATTTT
CASRQVNSGNTIYF
>-|-|TRBJ1-1|TRBV30
TGTGCCTGGAGTGCCCTAGGGGGGCGCGAGTCTGAAGCTTTCTTT
CAWSALGGRESEAFF
>TRBD1|-|TRBJ2-3|TRBV5-1
TGCGCCAGCAGCCCACAGGGGGCTGAAGATACGCAGTATTTT
CASSPQGAEDTQYF
>-|-|TRBJ1-3|TRBV5-1
TGCGCCAGCAGCTTGTCAGTCGGACACTCTGGAAACACCATATATTTT
CASSLSVGHSGNTIYF
>-|-|TRBJ1-4|TRBV2
TGTGCCAGCAGTGGCGGGACACGGAATGAAAAACTGTTTTTT
CASSGGTRNEKLFF
>-|-|TRBJ2-3|TRBV7-2
TGTGCCAGCAGCTTGACAAGGTCTACGCAGTATTTT
CASSLTRSTQYF
>TRBD1|-|TRBJ2-7|TRBV5-1
TGCGCCAGCAGCGCCTCGACAGGGCACGAGCAGTACTTC
CASSASTGHEQYF
>TRBD1|-|TRBJ2-5|TRBV12-5
TGTGCTAGTGCTTCGGGACAGGGTGGTCAAGAGACCCAGTACTTC
CASASGQGGQETQYF
>-|-|TRBJ2-3|TRBV6-1
TGTGCCAGCAGTGGTGACAGGAGGGCTGTTCGCACAGATACGCAGTATTTT
CASSGDRRAVRTDTQYF
>TRBD1|few|TRBJ1-2|TRBV2
TGTGCCAGCAGCCAACAGGGGATTGGTGGCTACACCTTC
CASSQQGIGGYTF
>TRBD1|once|TRBJ1-4|TRBV6-5
TGTGCCAGCAGACCGCAGGGGGGTACTAATGAAAAACTGTTTTTT
CASRPQGGTNEKLFF
>TRBD1|-|TRBJ1-4|TRBV5-1
TGCGCCAGCAGCTTGGGGGACAGAGTAACTAATGAAAAACTGTTTTTT
CASSLGDRVTNEKLFF
>-|-|TRBJ2-5|TRBV6-1
TGTGCCAGCAGTGAAGACTGGATCGAGACCCAGTACTTC
CASSEDWIETQYF
>-|-|TRBJ2-1|TRBV11-3
TGTGCCAGCAGCTCAGGGGGGGCAGCTGACAATGAGCAGTTCTTC
CASSSGGAADNEQFF
>-|-|TRBJ2-1|TRBV11-2
TGTGCCAGCAGCACTTACCCTAGCGTTGAGCAGTTCTTC
CASSTYPSVEQFF
>-|-|TRBJ2-2|TRBV7-3
TGTGCCAGCAGTCCACCTGGAGGTGCGAACACCGGGGAGCTGTTTTTT
CASSPPGGANTGELFF
>-|-|TRBJ2-1|TRBV4-1
TGCGCCAGCAGCCAAGTGGTGGGTCGTAGCTCCTACAATGAGCAGTTCTTC
CASSQVVGRSSYNEQFF
>TRBD1|few|TRBJ1-5|TRBV10-3
TGTGCCATCACACAGGGGCAAGGCAATCAGCCCCAGCATTTT
CAITQGQGNQPQHF
>-|-|TRBJ2-5|TRBV6-6
TGTGCCAGCAGTTACCTCCTAGCGACCGAAGAGACCCAGTACTTC
CASSYLLATEETQYF
>-|-|TRBJ2-7|TRBV5-8
TGTGCCAGCAGCTTGGTGTCAGGGCTTACCTACGAGCAGTACTTC
CASSLVSGLTYEQYF
>-|-|TRBJ2-2|TRBV14
TGTGCCAGCAGCCCCGTTCGAACCGGGGAGCTGTTTTTT
CASSPVRTGELFF
>-|-|TRBJ1-2|TRBV19
TGTGCCAGTAGTACGCGGACAGAGTTCTATGGCTACACCTTC
CASSTRTEFYGYTF
>TRBD2|-|TRBJ2-1|TRBV14
TGTGCCAGCAGCCCCCCGGGACTAGCTGGGTTGGGGCAGTTCTTC
CASSPPGLAGLGQFF
>-|-|TRBJ2-4|TRBV2
TGTGCCAGCAGCGATATGGGAAACCTAGCCAAAAACATTCAGTACTTC
CASSDMGNLAKNIQYF
>TRBD2|-|TRBJ2-1|TRBV5-6
TGTGCCAGCAGCTTGGACCCGGGAGGGCGGTACAATGAGCAGTTCTTC
CASSLDPGGRYNEQFF